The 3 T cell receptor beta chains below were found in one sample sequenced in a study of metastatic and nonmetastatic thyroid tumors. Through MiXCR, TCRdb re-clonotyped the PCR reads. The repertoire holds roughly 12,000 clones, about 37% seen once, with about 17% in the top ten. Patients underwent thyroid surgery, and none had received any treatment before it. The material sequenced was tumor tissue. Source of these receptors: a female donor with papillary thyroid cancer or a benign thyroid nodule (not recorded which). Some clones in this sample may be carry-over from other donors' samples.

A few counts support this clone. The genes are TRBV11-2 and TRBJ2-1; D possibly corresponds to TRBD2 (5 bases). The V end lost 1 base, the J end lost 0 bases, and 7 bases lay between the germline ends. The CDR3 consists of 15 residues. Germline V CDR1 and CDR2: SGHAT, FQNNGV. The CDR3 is CASSLVRGSYNEQFF. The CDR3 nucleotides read TGTGCCAGCAGCTTAGTCCGGGGCTCCTACAATGAGCAGTTCTTC. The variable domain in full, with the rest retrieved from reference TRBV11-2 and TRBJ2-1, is EAGVAQSPRYKIIEKRQSVAFWCNPISGHATLYWYQQILGQGPKLLIQFQNNGVVDDSQLPKDRFSAERLKGVDSTLKIQPAKLEDSAVYLCASSLVRGSYNEQFFGPGTRLTVL.

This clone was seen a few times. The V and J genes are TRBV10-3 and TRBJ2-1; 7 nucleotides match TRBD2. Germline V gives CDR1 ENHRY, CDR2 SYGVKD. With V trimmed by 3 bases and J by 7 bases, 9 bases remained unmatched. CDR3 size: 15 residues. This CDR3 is CAISEIGGGPNEQFF. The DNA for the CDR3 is TGTGCCATCAGTGAAATCGGGGGAGGGCCTAATGAGCAGTTCTTC.

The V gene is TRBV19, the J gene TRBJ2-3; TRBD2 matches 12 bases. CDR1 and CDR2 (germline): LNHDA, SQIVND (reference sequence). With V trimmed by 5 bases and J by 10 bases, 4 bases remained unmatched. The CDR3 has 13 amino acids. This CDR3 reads CASSAGTSGSQYF. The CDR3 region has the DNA TGTGCCAGTAGTGCCGGGACTAGCGGGTCGCAGTATTTT.